In this sample, the clone carrying this TCR beta chain turned up a few times. The data derive from a study of T-cell memory formation after mild COVID-19. The CDR3 contains 14 residues. Germline V CDR1 and CDR2: SGHTA, FQGNSA. V shed 1 base, J shed 10 bases, and the junction held 2 bases outside the gene matches. The authors produced TCR alpha and TCR beta cDNA libraries with sample barcodes and UMIs by 5'RACE using constant-segment primers. TCRdb re-called the 5' RACE reads with MiXCR, one entry per CDR3 protein. The sample lists about 340,000 distinct CDR3 sequences, 15% occurring once. The chain couples TRBV7-2 to TRBJ1-6; 9 bases match TRBD1. The sequence was obtained from a young man who had mild COVID-19 (a few samples of this study predate the infection). Cell type and time point are not known. The sequenced sample was PBMCs or a T cell subset sorted from them (not recorded which). The CDR3 sequence is CASSLGDRDSPLHF. The CDR3 bases are TGTGCCAGCAGCTTAGGGGACAGGGACTCACCCCTCCACTTT.